This T cell receptor beta chain was sequenced during a study of naive and memory T cell subsets. Study-wide points: Possibly reflecting memory cells re-expressing CD45RA, a few larger clonotypes occurred in naive repertoires, especially CD8.

This clonotype occurred many times. The antigen remains unidentified. Both TRBC1 and TRBC2 were covered by a beta constant-region primer of two equimolar oligonucleotides. Ligated cDNA was amplified by four rounds of PCR with nested alpha and beta constant-region primers and SP2. The cDNA 3' end received a ligated single-stranded oligonucleotide carrying the SP2 primer and a 12-nucleotide UMI. TCRdb reanalysed the UMI-ligation and nested PCR reads using MiXCR and keeps one entry per CDR3 protein. The table shows roughly 100,000 distinct CDR3 sequences, with about 14% occurring only once. CDR1 is LGHNA and CDR2 is YSLEER in the germline V gene. The length of the CDR3 is 15 residues. Trimming removed 0 bases from V and 0 bases from J, with 8 bases in between.

V and J are TRBV4-3 and TRBJ1-1; D call uncertain. The sequence derives from a human donor in good health. The specimen was naive CD8+ T cells from blood. In DNA, the CDR3 is TGCGCCAGCAGCCAAGACTCCAGATTGAACACTGAAGCTTTCTTT. Amino acid sequence: CASSQDSRLNTEAFF.